This T cell receptor beta chain was retrieved from a study of T cell responses to AZD1222 COVID-19 vaccine. Study-wide points: Reportedly, nearly half the spike-specific TCRs target unmutated variant regions.

With respect to this clone: Its specificity is unknown.

Here immunoSEQ multiplex PCR was the method, and the copy in TCRdb shows in-frame clones only, minus some. The profile covers roughly 87,000 clones, with 89% appearing a single time and about 6.1% taken by the ten largest. The germline V and J ends were trimmed by 5 bases and 4 bases, with 18 bases remaining between them. Germline V gene lookup returns CDR1 GTSNPN and CDR2 SVGIG (reference sequence). CDR3 length: 15 amino acids. The chain couples TRBV30 to TRBJ2-4; possibly TRBD2 for D (6 bases). The clonotype was recovered from an adult who received the AZD1222 COVID-19 vaccine. Sequenced here: peripheral blood, sampled 28 days after the second AZD1222 dose. CDR3 nucleotides: TGTGCCTGGGGGACGGGCGCGGGGTTAAAAAACATTCAGTACTTC. Translating gives CAWGTGAGLKNIQYF.